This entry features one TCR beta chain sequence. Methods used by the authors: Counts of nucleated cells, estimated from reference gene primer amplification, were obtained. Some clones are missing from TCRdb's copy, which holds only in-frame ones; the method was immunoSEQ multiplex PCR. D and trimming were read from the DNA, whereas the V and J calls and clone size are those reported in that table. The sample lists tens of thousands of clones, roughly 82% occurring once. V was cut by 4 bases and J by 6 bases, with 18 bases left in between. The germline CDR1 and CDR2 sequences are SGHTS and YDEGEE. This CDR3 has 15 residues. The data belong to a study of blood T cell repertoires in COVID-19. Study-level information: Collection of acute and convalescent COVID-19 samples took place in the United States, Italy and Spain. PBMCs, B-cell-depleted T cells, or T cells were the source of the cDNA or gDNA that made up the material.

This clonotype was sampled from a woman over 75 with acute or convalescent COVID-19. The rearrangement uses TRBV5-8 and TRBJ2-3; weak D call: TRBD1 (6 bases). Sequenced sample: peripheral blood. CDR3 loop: CASSPTGKRKDTQYF. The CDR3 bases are TGTGCCAGCAGCCCCACAGGGAAACGGAAGGATACGCAGTATTTT.